A single sample gave rise to the 19 T cell receptor beta chains below, sequenced in a study of T cells in Graves' hyperthyroidism and ophthalmopathy. Amplification of TCR beta CDR3 regions was performed using RNA transcripts as template. HTBI primers drove first-round RT-PCR of the TCR CDR3. TCRdb itself ran the multiplex PCR reads through MiXCR, one entry per CDR3 protein. This table has roughly 840,000 distinct CDR3 sequences, 38% appearing once. Sequenced sample: blood. These receptors came from a man younger than 30 with Graves' hyperthyroidism.

About this clonotype: The missing conserved phenylalanine or tryptophan at the end of this CDR3 makes a read error likely. The genes are TRBV20-1 and TRBJ2-7; D is unresolved. Trimming shortened V by 2 bases and J by 1 base, and 3 bases separated the two germline ends. In germline, CDR1 is DFQATT, CDR2 SNEGSKA (reference sequence). The CDR3 spans 11 residues. The CDR3 DNA follows: TGCAGTGCTAGACTGTCCTACGAGCAGTACCTC. The encoded protein is CSARLSYEQYL.

This clonotype came up many times. At one end the junction does not follow the germline gene, possibly because of a read error. V gene TRBV5-1 combines with J gene TRBJ2-7; D gene ambiguous. Germline-derived CDR1 and CDR2 are SGHRS and YFSETQ. The CDR3 spans 11 residues. CDR3 in amino acids: CASSLGYEQYF. The CDR3 bases are TGTGCCAGCAGCTTAGGCTACGAGCAGTACTTC.

Many counts were recorded for this clonotype. The CDR3 nucleotides are TGTGCCAGCAGTTCCGGGACGTTCACTGAAGCTTTCTTT. It codes for CASSSGTFTEAFF. The J gene is TRBJ1-1, the V gene TRBV6-5; D might be TRBD1 (5 bases). The length of the CDR3 is 13 residues. Germline assignment: CDR1 MNHEY and CDR2 SVGAGI. V lost 4 bases and J 4 bases, leaving 10 bases between the germline ends.

This clonotype has a handful of counts. This chain connects TRBV5-4 to TRBJ1-2, with 8 bases that match TRBD1. CDR3 length: 14 amino acids. Germline CDR1 reads SGHNT; CDR2 reads YYREEE (reference sequence). V gave up 3 bases and J gave up 0 bases; unmatched junction bases: 1. CDR3: CASSSTGANYGYTF. Here the CDR3 DNA reads TGTGCCAGCAGCTCGACAGGGGCTAACTATGGCTACACCTTC.

The CDR3 DNA follows: TGCGCCAGCAGCCAAGGCGTCGCTTCACCCCTCCACTTT. It encodes CASSQGVASPLHF. The V and J genes are TRBV5-1 and TRBJ1-6; D gene uncertain. Looked up from germline, CDR1 is SGHRS and CDR2 is YFSETQ. Trimming shortened V by 4 bases and J by 9 bases, and 11 bases separated the two germline ends. CDR3 length: 13 residues.

Comments on this clonotype: One end of the junction varies from germline; a read error may be responsible. The chain combines TRBV7-9 with TRBJ1-4; D remains ambiguous. The CDR3 loop spans 16 amino acids. Germline lookup yields CDR1 SEHNR and CDR2 FQNEAQ (reference sequence). This CDR3 is CASSQGKQWTNEKLFF. The CDR3 DNA sequence: TGCGCCAGCAGCCAAGGGAAACAATGGACTAATGAAAAACTGTTTTTT.

The rearrangement joins TRBV29-1 to TRBJ2-5; D remains ambiguous. This CDR3 has 14 amino acids. Per the germline V gene, CDR1 is SQVTM and CDR2 is ANQGSEA. With 2 bases removed from V and 0 bases from J, the gap between germline ends came to 10 bases. CDR3 bases: TGCAGCGTTGAACGGGCAGGTTACCAAGAGACCCAGTACTTC. As protein: CSVERAGYQETQYF.

This clonotype was recorded at least ten times. This chain joins TRBV7-2 and TRBJ2-5; D call uncertain. V was pared by 2 bases and J by 1 base, with 8 bases between. This CDR3 is built from 14 residues. Per the germline V gene, CDR1 is SGHTA and CDR2 is FQGNSA. The DNA of the CDR3 is TGTGCCAGCAGCTTAAGTTACGGCCAAGAGACCCAGTACTTC. It specifies CASSLSYGQETQYF.

This clonotype has ten or more counts. The chain uses TRBV10-3 and TRBJ1-2, with no clear D. Trimming pared 10 bases from V and 8 bases from J, leaving 17 bases between. Germline V lookup: CDR1 ENHRY, CDR2 SYGVKD. The CDR3 is made up of 12 amino acids. CDR3 sequence: CASSSTVGGYTF. The CDR3, as DNA: TGTGCCAGCAGCTCCACAGTCGGCGGCTACACCTTC.

This clonotype came up a few times. The chain combines TRBV20-1 with TRBJ2-5; D is undetermined. CDR3 length equals 13 residues. CDR1 DFQATT and CDR2 SNEGSKA come from the germline V gene (reference sequence). The ends were cut back, 2 bases at V and 2 bases at J, with 9 bases in the middle. The CDR3 sequence: CSARLRVQETQYF. DNA of the CDR3: TGCAGTGCTAGACTGAGAGTTCAAGAGACCCAGTACTTC.

This clonotype was observed a handful of times. Here the CDR3 DNA reads TGCAGTGTACCCGGGATCTCCACCGGGGAGCTGTTTTTT. Its protein is CSVPGISTGELFF. The chain links TRBV20-1 to TRBJ2-2; D is possibly TRBD2 (5 bases). This CDR3 has 13 amino acids. The germline V and J ends were trimmed by 7 bases and 4 bases, with 13 bases remaining between them. Germline V CDR1 and CDR2: DFQATT, SNEGSKA (reference sequence).

This clonotype was counted a few times. V and J are TRBV20-1 and TRBJ2-7, with 12 bases matching TRBD2. V was clipped by 5 bases and J by 2 bases; unmatched bases: 4. The CDR3 runs 14 residues. CDR1 and CDR2 (germline): DFQATT, SNEGSKA (reference sequence). CDR3 sequence (DNA): TGCAGTGCTGCCCGACTAGCGGGGGCCTACGAGCAGTACTTC. The encoded protein is CSAARLAGAYEQYF.

V usage is TRBV29-1 and J usage is TRBJ2-7; TRBD2 matches 7 bases. This CDR3 is built from 14 residues. J lost 3 bases, V lost 4 bases, and 9 bases had no gene match. CDR1 and CDR2 from the germline V gene are SQVTM and ANQGSEA. Written as DNA, the CDR3 is TGCAGCGTTGCCCCCGGGGCGGGGGACTACGAGCAGTACTTC. Encoded protein: CSVAPGAGDYEQYF.

This clonotype was detected only a few times. The chain couples TRBV11-3 to TRBJ2-2; D not certain. Germline CDR1 reads SGHNT; CDR2 reads YENEEA. V lost 4 bases to trimming and J lost 4 bases, with 13 bases between them. The CDR3 runs 15 residues. Here the CDR3 reads CASSSRDSGTGELFF. The CDR3 DNA is TGTGCCAGCAGCTCAAGGGATTCAGGCACCGGGGAGCTGTTTTTT. Full variable domain (rest looked up from reference TRBV11-3 and TRBJ2-2): EAGVVQSPRYKIIEKKQPVAFWCNPISGHNTLYWYLQNLGQGPELLIRYENEEAVDDSQLPKDRFSAERLKGVDSTLKIQPAELGDSAVYLCASSSRDSGTGELFFGEGSRLTVL.

V is TRBV12-3 or TRBV12-4 and J is TRBJ2-7; 10 nucleotides line up with TRBD2. V dropped 4 bases and J dropped 6; count of bases not matched to a gene: 6. The CDR3 consists of 14 residues. CDR3 residues: CASSYWLAGAEQYF. The CDR3 coding sequence is TGTGCCAGCAGTTACTGGCTAGCGGGGGCCGAGCAGTACTTC.

This clonotype was recorded a few times. J is TRBJ2-7 and V is TRBV7-2; 11 bases match TRBD1. The length of the CDR3 is 14 residues. CDR1 and CDR2 (germline): SGHTA, FQGNSA. The V and J ends lost 5 bases and 6 bases, in that order; junction bases with no gene match: 6. The CDR3 spells CASSPTGTGGEQYF. In DNA form, the CDR3 reads TGTGCCAGCAGCCCTACCGGGACAGGGGGCGAGCAGTACTTC.

This clonotype was seen ten or more times. The genes are TRBV7-8 and TRBJ1-4; 7 bases line up with TRBD1. There are 14 residues in the CDR3. Germline trimming cut 5 bases from V and 8 bases from J; bases unmatched to any gene: 8. CDR1 SGHVS and CDR2 FQNEAQ come from the germline V gene. This CDR3 is CASSLPGQKEKLFF. The CDR3 DNA reads as TGTGCCAGCAGCCTACCGGGACAGAAGGAAAAACTGTTTTTT.

This clonotype was seen many times. The chain combines TRBV7-9 with TRBJ1-5; D is undetermined. This CDR3 is built from 12 residues. V dropped 4 bases and J dropped 5 bases, with 6 bases sitting between them. CDR1 is SEHNR and CDR2 is FQNEAQ in the germline V gene (reference sequence). This CDR3 is CASSYEDQPQHF. For the CDR3, the DNA is TGTGCCAGCAGCTACGAGGATCAGCCCCAGCATTTT.

Many counts were recorded for this clonotype. The V call is TRBV10-3, the J call TRBJ2-7, with TRBD1 matching over 11 bases. CDR3 length: 13 amino acids. With 9 bases clipped from V and 6 bases from J, the junction kept 7 bases outside the gene matches. Germline V gene sequence: CDR1 ENHRY, CDR2 SYGVKD. The CDR3 region is CAITGTGGFEQYF. DNA of the CDR3: TGTGCCATTACCGGGACAGGGGGTTTCGAGCAGTACTTC.